Below, one TCR beta chain is given with its context. Its target antigen remains unknown. No base quality information exists; no much larger clone differs at one position. This specimen belongs to a study of cytomegalovirus exposure and HLA in healthy donors (TCRdb year 2017). Turning to the overall study: An earlier analysis of 587 of the donors reported over 250 Gb of sequence data and around 110 million unique TCR beta sequences obtained from roughly 170 million T cells. About 280 gigabases of sequencing data and approximately 80 million unique TCR sequences were included in an early release covering around 600 HLA-typed donors. The genetic ancestry cluster associated with self-reported Caucasian donors included 70% to 85% of the roughly 400 genotyped donors. The study aimed to test whether signatures of past pathogen exposure could be identified by cataloging public T cell receptors. The study used immunosequencing to profile the T cell repertoires of 600 to 850 subjects and linked those repertoires to cytomegalovirus serostatus. A separate validation cohort of 100 to 150 different subjects was used in addition to the approximately 670-subject first cohort. To predict cytomegalovirus infection status, the study brought together high-throughput TCR immunosequencing, statistical association of individual TCRs with disease status, and machine learning. A later analysis re-examined previously published TCR beta repertoires from 500 to 700 donors and added high-resolution HLA genotyping to investigate patterns of TCR occurrence. Rather than drawing on any new phenotypic data, the later analysis identified candidate immune exposures from TCR beta sequences and the way those sequences occurred across donors. An earlier analysis of roughly 600 of the donors used high-throughput TCR beta sequencing to judge whether each TCR beta V gene segment behaved as functional or pseudogenic. Donor age, sex, ethnicity and CMV serostatus were compiled alongside the repertoire data. Genome-wide SNP genotypes for about three fifths of the 666 donors were used in a later genetic analysis, which treated that subset as a discovery cohort. All discovery cohort repertoires had been generated on a single sequencing platform. Both class I and class II loci were covered by HLA typing, at four-digit resolution. The number of donors typed differed by locus, with roughly 620-640 for A, B, C, DRB1 and DQB1, around 560 for DQA1, some 570 for DPA1, and approximately 470 for DPB1. Because of strong linkage in the cohort, roughly five DR-DQ haplotypes were treated as single units for association and clustering. Across some 400 genotyped donors of the cohort, an average of 235,054 unique TCR beta nucleotide sequences per donor were sequenced, and roughly a sixth of those sequences were non-productive. Points the paper makes about the study in general: A later genetic analysis reported fewer N-insertions in productive TCRs among donors in an Asian-associated ancestry cluster than the roughly 700-donor mean. Correlated functional status among segregating V segments might reflect linkage disequilibrium, but an unknown experimental factor could not be ruled out. It was suggested by the authors that the approach could potentially be generalized to other disease states and immunological phenotypes. In vitro tests confirmed that a few of the cytomegalovirus-associated TCR beta chains recognize cytomegalovirus antigens. A later analysis found that TCR association rates varied across HLA loci, with DRB1 alleles showing the most associated TCRs and HLA-C alleles the fewest. In a later analysis, HLA-associated TCR beta chains showed more clonal expansion and lower generation probabilities than non-associated chains that were equally common. In a later analysis, over 15,000 TCR beta sequences were associated with specific HLA alleles at a false discovery rate of 0.05. In a later analysis, several top co-occurrence clusters were reported to appear linked to parvovirus B19, influenza, CMV and Epstein-Barr virus. A further reported finding was that TCR beta sequences accurately predicted the HLA-A and HLA-B alleles for most subjects in the first cohort. Because HLA typing was unavailable for some donors at each locus, only the typed subset was used in association tests. Around 16 rarely observed V segments, including chromosome 9 orphons, were excluded from the earlier analysis of approximately 600 of the donors because counts were too low. In an earlier analysis of more than 450 of the donors, most TCR beta V segments were observed in productive rearrangements about 87% or about 30% of the time, broadly matching IMGT annotations. Most TCR sequences were seen in very few donors, while some public TCRs were found in many individuals. The study listed 150 to 200 TCR beta chains as associated with cytomegalovirus. The only immune exposure information available for the cohort was CMV serostatus. Some IMGT-functional V segments, including TRBV6-2 and TRBV6-3, could not be distinguished by the 87-base-pair reads and were therefore excluded. Most CMV-associated TCR beta chains appeared to be HLA-restricted in a later analysis, and the HLA associations seemed to be driven largely by CMV exposure. Only TCR beta chains were sequenced in this cohort, and the absence of alpha or paired-chain data limited detectable features. The sequencing pipeline was judged likely to have produced a cluster of highly shared sequence variants as a technical artifact. Roughly uniform sequencing depth across donors was assumed in presence/absence analyses, although this assumption may not hold. In a later genetic analysis, a missense DCLRE1C variant was associated with V-gene and J-gene trimming of TCR beta chains, and the association was replicated in an independent cohort. The classifier was reported to diagnose cytomegalovirus status with high specificity and sensitivity in both the original cohort and the validation cohort. Strong co-occurrence of HLA alleles, especially DR and DQ, made assigning TCR associations to individual alleles difficult.

The cohort comprised around 690 healthy bone marrow donors. All cohort members were sampled while nominally healthy, although unrecorded immune exposures were likely present. The donor was CMV seropositive and was included in the group of approximately 310 seropositive cohort members. Every donor gave a peripheral blood sample, and the peripheral blood mononuclear cells from that sample were used for TCR beta sequencing. Genomic DNA was extracted from the blood cell samples with the Qiagen DNeasy Blood Extraction Kit. Library creation used the immunoSEQ multiplex PCR assay. The multiplex PCR relied on a mix of 60 forward primers for TCR Vbeta segments and 13 reverse primers for TCR Jbeta segments. The CDR3 region of rearranged TCR beta genes was amplified from genomic DNA by a multiplex PCR assay. The amplified TCR beta libraries were sequenced on the Illumina HiSeq System as 87-base-pair reads. The study's processing was this. A later analysis counted around 72 million unique TCR beta chains across the 550 to 700 repertoires, and 9.5 million to 11 million of these chains were shared by at least two donors. Raw reads were error-corrected and collapsed into unique sequences by a nearest-neighbor algorithm in which closely related sequences were merged to remove PCR and sequencing errors. Alignment of CDR3 sequences to IMGT reference sequences was used to assign V, D and J gene segments. For a sequence to be retained, a match of at least six nucleotides was required to both a V gene segment and a J gene segment. Rearrangements were classified as productive when the CDR3 lacked stop codons and remained in frame with V and J, and all other rearrangements were classified as non-productive. CDR3 was defined by IMGT convention, running from the second conserved V-encoded cysteine to the conserved J-encoded phenylalanine. The earlier analysis of a few hundred of the donors excluded any sequence lacking an unambiguous match to a single V gene segment. An earlier analysis of a few hundred of the donors classified V segments as functional when productive rearrangements were above 56.7% and as segregating when the standard deviation between donors was above 5%. To diagnose cytomegalovirus status from the catalog of TCR beta chain sequences, a statistical classification framework was built. A later analysis assigned V and J genes by comparing TCR nucleotide sequences with IMGT/GENE-DB human TR gene sequences. Using the TCRdist pipeline, a later analysis assigned CDR3 sequences along with most-parsimonious VDJ recombination scenarios. A later analysis defined each TCR beta chain by its CDR3 amino acid sequence plus V-gene family, and excluded reads lacking a unique V-gene family. To address suspected cross-contamination and a sequencing artifact, a later analysis removed under 600 highly shared, low-generation-probability nucleotide sequences. A later analysis calculated a clonal expansion index for each public chain from normalized within-repertoire ranks of inferred template counts. A later analysis computed generation probabilities with a VDJ recombination model fitted to out-of-frame rearrangements, and checked the results against IGoR. Hypergeometric tests were used in a later analysis to score TCR-TCR, TCR-HLA and TCR-CMV co-occurrence, with a repertoire-size bias correction applied to the TCR pairs. To estimate false discovery rates, a later analysis permuted the HLA or CMV assignments 20 times. A later analysis grouped co-occurring TCRs with DBSCAN, adding TCRdist sequence similarity when clustering within HLA-allele-positive subsets. For co-occurrence clustering, repertoires with fewer than 30,000 or more than 120,000 public chains were excluded, along with a handful of repertoires with anomalous nucleotide sharing. TCRdb obtained this table from immuneACCESS and retained in-frame rearrangements with V and J assigned. These tables miss some clones; where compared with another copy, unresolved V genes account for less than half of the shortfall, and the remainder is unexplained. That table is the source of V, J and clone size, and D and trimming were worked out from the DNA. The sample profile shows about 200,000 clones; approximately 85% of them were found once. The top ten hold 6.5% of the sample.

Trimming costs V 3 bases and J 0 bases, and their ends lie 18 bases apart. The CDR3 goes from the cysteine to the phenylalanine over 17 residues. The entry retains the CDR3 DNA only, 51 bases that are in frame from base 1. CDR1 and CDR2, per the germline V gene, are SGHTA and FQGNSA. The sequence was obtained from a woman between 45 and 65 years old in good health and CMV-seropositive. The chain uses TRBV7-2 and TRBJ2-7; D gene: possibly TRBD2, on 7 matching bases. Sample: PBMCs. The DNA sequence is given as TGTGCCAGCAGCTTGTTGGGGGGGCCCCTGATCTCCTACGAGCAGTACTTC. It translates to CASSLLGGPLISYEQYF. The reference TRBV7-2 and TRBJ2-7 proteins fill in what lies around the CDR3, so the full variable domain reads GAGVSQSPSNKVTEKGKDVELRCDPISGHTALYWYRQSLGQGLEFLIYFQGNSAPDKSGLPSDRFSAERTGGSVSTLTIQRTQQEDSAVYLCASSLLGGPLISYEQYFGPGTRLTVT.